This is a list of T cell receptor beta chains from one sample in a study of blood T cell repertoires in COVID-19. Method: immunoSEQ multiplex PCR; TCRdb's copy keeps in-frame clones and lacks some. The sample has about 120,000 clones; around three quarters are singletons. The specimen sequenced was peripheral blood. The receptors stem from an elderly woman with acute or convalescent COVID-19. CDR3s include the opening cysteine and the closing phenylalanine or tryptophan. Each record gives: D gene, V gene, clone size, J gene, CDR3 protein, CDR3 DNA. The D gene is left open where the match is weak. The size field is filled for only some rows; it gives once, few, many or a size class.

>TRBD2|TRBV4-3|.|TRBJ2-1
CASSPNGLEGFNEQFF
TGCGCCAGCAGCCCGAACGGACTAGAGGGATTCAATGAGCAGTTCTTC
>.|TRBV7-2|.|TRBJ1-3
CASSLYNSGNTIYF
TGTGCCAGCAGCTTATACAACTCTGGAAACACCATATATTTT
>TRBD1|TRBV7-2|.|TRBJ1-1
CASSLAFRTGAFF
TGTGCCAGCAGCTTAGCATTCCGGACAGGGGCTTTCTTT
>TRBD2|TRBV7-2|once|TRBJ2-3
CASSSGTSGGTDTQYF
TGTGCCAGCAGCAGTGGGACTAGCGGGGGGACAGATACGCAGTATTTT
>.|TRBV7-2|.|TRBJ1-2
CASSLAAMYGYTF
TGTGCCAGCAGCTTAGCCGCGATGTATGGCTACACCTTC
>.|TRBV2|.|TRBJ2-3
CASSESSSTDTQYF
TGTGCCAGCAGTGAATCCAGTAGCACAGATACGCAGTATTTT
>TRBD2|TRBV30|.|TRBJ2-3
CAWRLAGVTQYF
TGTGCCTGGAGACTAGCGGGGGTTACGCAGTATTTT
>.|TRBV7-2|few|TRBJ1-1
CASSSRTQADTEAFF
TGTGCCAGCAGCTCCAGGACCCAAGCGGACACTGAAGCTTTCTTT
>.|TRBV2|few|TRBJ2-2
CASSVEGWRGSGELFF
TGTGCCAGCAGTGTGGAGGGGTGGAGGGGATCCGGGGAGCTGTTTTTT
>TRBD1|TRBV29-1|.|TRBJ1-2
CSVGIYTGGVVRYGYTF
TGCAGCGTCGGAATCTATACAGGGGGCGTAGTCAGATATGGCTACACCTTC
>.|TRBV12-3/TRBV12-4|.|TRBJ1-6
CASSSSSPLHF
TGTGCCAGCAGTTCGAGCTCACCCCTCCACTTT
>TRBD2|TRBV4-2|few|TRBJ2-3
CASSPSAGGEGDTQYF
TGTGCCAGCAGTCCCTCGGCGGGAGGGGAGGGAGATACGCAGTATTTT
>TRBD1|TRBV10-3|.|TRBJ1-5
CAISEAQGSQPQHF
TGTGCCATCAGTGAGGCACAGGGGTCTCAGCCCCAGCATTTT
>TRBD2|TRBV2|.|TRBJ2-7
CASSSGTSGNPYEQYF
TGTGCCAGCAGTTCCGGGACTAGCGGGAACCCCTACGAGCAGTACTTC
>TRBD2|TRBV10-3|.|TRBJ2-1
CAISESLGLAGNNEQFF
TGTGCCATCAGTGAGTCGCTAGGACTAGCGGGTAACAATGAGCAGTTCTTC
>.|TRBV7-2|few|TRBJ1-6
CASSLVPAYNSPLHF
TGTGCCAGCAGCTTAGTTCCAGCCTATAATTCACCCCTCCACTTT
>.|TRBV24-1|.|TRBJ1-1
CATSDLLGGEENTEAFF
TGTGCCACCAGTGATTTGCTGGGGGGGGAAGAAAACACTGAAGCTTTCTTT
>TRBD1|TRBV30|.|TRBJ1-1
CAWSARGLEGNTEAFF
TGTGCCTGGAGTGCGAGGGGGCTCGAAGGGAACACTGAAGCTTTCTTT
>.|TRBV7-2|.|TRBJ2-7
CASSSLGGGDEQYF
TGTGCCAGCAGCTCCCTAGGGGGTGGGGATGAGCAGTACTTC
>TRBD1|TRBV2|.|TRBJ1-2
CASSDGAGGGYTF
TGTGCCAGCAGTGATGGCGCAGGGGGAGGCTACACCTTC
>TRBD1|TRBV11-2|.|TRBJ2-1
CASSLSGQQRHEQFF
TGTGCCAGCAGCTTATCGGGACAGCAGCGTCATGAGCAGTTCTTC
>.|TRBV28|.|TRBJ2-7
CASWGGTPYEQYF
TGTGCCAGTTGGGGCGGAACCCCCTACGAGCAGTACTTC
>TRBD1|TRBV10-3|few|TRBJ1-5
CAISESGQGNQPQHF
TGTGCCATCAGTGAGTCGGGACAGGGCAATCAGCCCCAGCATTTT
>TRBD1|TRBV5-4|.|TRBJ1-1
CASSAGQGANTEAFF
TGTGCCAGCAGCGCGGGACAGGGGGCGAACACTGAAGCTTTCTTT
>.|TRBV6-5|.|TRBJ1-2
CASSNPRLEGYTF
TGTGCCAGCAGTAACCCCCGTCTTGAGGGCTACACCTTC
>.|TRBV23-1|.|TRBJ1-4
CASSQSAGTYNTSTNEKLFF
TGCGCCAGCAGTCAATCTGCAGGTACCTACAACACATCAACTAATGAAAAACTGTTTTTT
>TRBD2|TRBV2|.|TRBJ2-3
CASSRTSGSADTQYF
TGTGCCAGCTCGAGGACTAGCGGGAGTGCAGATACGCAGTATTTT
>.|TRBV7-9|many|TRBJ1-2
CASSFAAPRGSGYTF
TGTGCCAGCAGCTTCGCCGCCCCCAGGGGCAGCGGCTACACCTTC
>TRBD1|TRBV27|.|TRBJ1-5
CASSPGGASNQPQHF
TGTGCCAGCAGTCCAGGGGGCGCGAGCAATCAGCCCCAGCATTTT
>.|TRBV5-6|.|TRBJ1-2
CASSLGDLYNYGYTF
TGTGCCAGCAGCTTGGGCGACTTATATAACTATGGCTACACCTTC
>TRBD2|TRBV19|.|TRBJ2-7
CASSVREGQGEQYF
TGTGCCAGTAGTGTGCGGGAGGGCCAGGGCGAGCAGTACTTC
>.|TRBV7-8|.|TRBJ1-1
CASSLSLNTEAFF
TGTGCCAGCAGCCTATCTTTGAACACTGAAGCTTTCTTT
>TRBD1|TRBV3-1/TRBV3-2|.|TRBJ1-5
CASSPATGGNSNQPQHF
TGTGCCAGCAGCCCGGCGACAGGGGGCAATAGCAATCAGCCCCAGCATTTT
>.|TRBV6-6|.|TRBJ1-5
CASSSPTGPQHF
TGTGCCAGCAGTTCTCCGACAGGGCCCCAGCATTTT
>.|TRBV6-5|.|TRBJ1-1
CASSLEGVNTEAFF
TGTGCCAGCAGCTTAGAGGGGGTGAACACTGAAGCTTTCTTT
>.|TRBV27|.|TRBJ1-4
CASSLRGSEKLFF
TGTGCCAGCAGTTTGAGGGGGAGCGAAAAACTGTTTTTT
>.|TRBV4-3|.|TRBJ1-1
CASSQMYRGSMNTEAFF
TGCGCCAGCAGCCAAATGTACCGGGGGTCCATGAACACTGAAGCTTTCTTT
>.|TRBV10-2|.|TRBJ1-2
CASSESVGGPYGYTF
TGCGCCAGCAGTGAGTCGGTGGGAGGCCCTTATGGCTACACCTTC
>.|TRBV9|.|TRBJ1-6
CASSVEGGVYNSPLHF
TGTGCCAGCAGCGTAGAGGGAGGGGTCTATAATTCACCCCTCCACTTT
>TRBD2|TRBV27|.|TRBJ2-7
CATGTSGFLSYEQYF
TGTGCCACTGGGACTAGCGGGTTTCTCTCCTACGAGCAGTACTTC
>TRBD1|TRBV6-2/TRBV6-3|.|TRBJ1-1
CASSSPTGGHSTEAFF
TGTGCCAGCAGTTCCCCGACAGGGGGGCATAGCACTGAAGCTTTCTTT
>.|TRBV11-1|.|TRBJ2-1
CASSSDSMKFF
TGTGCCAGCAGCTCCGACTCTATGAAGTTCTTC
>TRBD2|TRBV5-4|.|TRBJ2-7
CASSPTGTSGHEQYF
TGTGCCAGCAGCCCCACCGGGACTAGCGGACACGAGCAGTACTTC
>.|TRBV5-1|once|TRBJ1-1
CASSPDLNTEAFF
TGCGCCAGCAGCCCGGACTTGAACACTGAAGCTTTCTTT
>TRBD1|TRBV7-9|.|TRBJ1-5
CASSPDGQGIQPQHF
TGTGCCAGCAGCCCCGATGGACAGGGAATTCAGCCCCAGCATTTT
>TRBD1|TRBV6-2/TRBV6-3|once|TRBJ1-1
CASSYQLQQGRHTEAFF
TGTGCCAGCAGTTACCAGCTCCAACAGGGGAGGCACACTGAAGCTTTCTTT
>.|TRBV15|.|TRBJ1-2
CATSRDYSGGYTF
TGTGCCACCAGCAGAGATTATAGCGGTGGCTACACCTTC
>.|TRBV7-9|.|TRBJ1-4
CASSPTATNEKLFF
TGTGCCAGCAGCCCGACAGCAACTAATGAAAAACTGTTTTTT
>.|TRBV7-2|few|TRBJ2-7
CASSLTVSGSNEQYF
TGTGCCAGCAGCCTGACAGTATCGGGTAGCAACGAGCAGTACTTC
>.|TRBV3-1/TRBV3-2|.|TRBJ2-3
CASSRGDTQYF
TGTGCCAGCAGCCGAGGAGATACGCAGTATTTT
>.|TRBV18|.|TRBJ2-5
CASSPQGGGLETQYF
TGTGCCAGCTCACCACAGGGTGGGGGACTGGAGACCCAGTACTTC
>TRBD1|TRBV5-1|once|TRBJ1-6
CASSEPGQGPGALHF
TGCGCCAGCAGCGAACCGGGACAGGGCCCTGGGGCCCTCCACTTT
>TRBD1|TRBV2|few|TRBJ1-2
CASSWDREGYTF
TGTGCCAGCAGTTGGGACAGAGAGGGCTACACCTTC
>TRBD2|TRBV2|.|TRBJ2-7
CASNPLTSDYEQYF
TGTGCCAGCAATCCTCTCACTAGCGACTACGAGCAGTACTTC
>TRBD1|TRBV6-2/TRBV6-3|.|TRBJ1-5
CASSSSGQGIGQPQHF
TGTGCCAGCAGCTCCTCAGGACAGGGAATTGGACAGCCCCAGCATTTT
>.|TRBV6-1|.|TRBJ1-3
CASSEARAVSGNTIYF
TGTGCCAGCAGTGAAGCGAGGGCAGTATCTGGAAACACCATATATTTT
>.|TRBV6-6|.|TRBJ1-2
CASSYTQGFGYTF
TGTGCCAGCAGTTACACACAGGGTTTCGGCTACACCTTC
>.|TRBV19|.|TRBJ1-1
CASSMRAGDTEAFF
TGTGCCAGTAGTATGAGGGCAGGGGACACTGAAGCTTTCTTT
>.|TRBV30|few|TRBJ1-1
CAWSQGYTNTEAFF
TGTGCCTGGAGCCAGGGATACACCAACACTGAAGCTTTCTTT
>.|TRBV5-1|.|TRBJ1-2
CASSSEGGGRYTF
TGCGCCAGCAGCTCCGAGGGGGGGGGACGCTACACCTTC